This TCR beta chain was identified in a study of T cell changes during pregnancy in multiple sclerosis. Profiling relied on immunoSEQ multiplex PCR, and the TCRdb table lists in-frame clones only, not all of them. The sample records fewer than 40,000 clones, roughly 89% being singletons. The sequence was obtained from a female donor with multiple sclerosis, enrolled in a pregnancy study. The sample here was CD8+ T cells from peripheral blood mononuclear cells, taken in the second trimester of pregnancy.

CDR3 sequence reads: CASSASGGTEAFF. As DNA, the CDR3 is TGTGCCAGCAGTGCTTCAGGGGGCACTGAAGCTTTCTTT. The genes are TRBV6-1 and TRBJ1-1, with 7 bases that match TRBD1. The CDR3 is made up of 13 amino acids. The V segment lost 4 bases and the J segment 4 bases; nucleotides outside the gene matches: 3. Germline assignment: CDR1 MNHNS and CDR2 SASEGT.